This T cell receptor beta chain originates from a study of a mutant IDH1 vaccine in newly diagnosed glioma. Study at large: The sex distribution of treated patients was roughly 62% male and about 38% female, with a mean age of around 40 years. Most patients had received both radiotherapy and temozolomide, the prior options being radiotherapy, temozolomide, or both. Findings of the study overall: The authors found pseudoprogression apparently unrelated to changes in top peripheral T cell clonotypes.

Sequenced by immunoSEQ multiplex PCR; TCRdb stores in-frame clones only, minus some. The data hold about 38,000 clones, with 75% to 85% observed a single time. Documented time point: week 5, during vaccination. Doses of 300 ug of mutant IDH1 20-mer peptide were given with topical imiquimod. New IDH1-mutant, ATRX-lost WHO grade 3 or 4 astrocytomas occurred in donors. As to this clone: The antigen remains undetermined.

Trimming stripped 7 bases from V and 0 bases from J, with 10 bases between. Germline CDR1 is SGHRS and CDR2 is YFSETQ. CDR3 length: 14 amino acids. The chain is built from TRBV5-1 and TRBJ2-2; D unresolved. The sequence derives from a man aged 35-49 years with glioma. The material was PBMCs, obtained from a glioma patient whose treatment included an IDH1 peptide vaccine. In nucleotides, the CDR3 is TGCGCCAGCTGGTCGGCCGCGAACACCGGGGAGCTGTTTTTT. This gives the protein CASWSAANTGELFF.